Listed here are 30 T cell receptor beta chains from one sample, sequenced in a study of glioma-infiltrating T cells. Amplification of TCR alpha and beta CDR3 regions from RNA used iRepertoire nested multiplex PCR. Via MiXCR, TCRdb re-called the multiplex PCR reads, giving one row per CDR3 protein. Here the sample spans about 400,000 distinct CDR3 sequences, about two fifths being singletons. Material for sequencing was glioma tissue, nonneoplastic brain tissue, or PBMCs (not recorded which). The origin of the receptors is a human donor with low-grade glioma or glioblastoma, undergoing nonglioma brain surgery, or in good health (not recorded which).

The gene calls are TRBV7-3 and TRBJ2-1; D unresolved. The CDR3 is 11 residues long. V dropped 5 bases and J dropped 9 bases, with 8 bases sitting between them. Germline loops: CDR1 SGHTA, CDR2 FQGTGA. The CDR3 DNA follows: TGTGCCAGCAGCACTCGGGTTGAGCAGTTCTTC. Protein sequence: CASSTRVEQFF.

The rearrangement joins TRBV4-1 to TRBJ2-5; D unclear. V was cut by 0 bases and J by 3 bases, with 5 bases left in between. The CDR3 length is 13 residues. Germline lookup yields CDR1 MGHRA and CDR2 YSYEKL. The CDR3 DNA reads as TGCGCCAGCAGCCAAGAGTTGGAAGAGACCCAGTACTTC. It yields the protein CASSQELEETQYF.

The chain joins TRBV3-1 to TRBJ1-2; TRBD1 aligns across 7 bases. V gave up 1 base and J gave up 5 bases; unmatched junction bases: 4. This CDR3 contains 14 residues. Germline V gene sequence: CDR1 LGHDT, CDR2 YNNKEL (reference sequence). The CDR3 nucleotides are TGTGCCAGCAGCCAAGGACAGGGAATTTATGGCTACACCTTC. This codes for CASSQGQGIYGYTF.

Comments on this clonotype: Given a much more abundant clone one base away, this may be a read error. The rearrangement links TRBV27 to TRBJ1-1; D is uncertain. CDR3 length: 16 residues. V dropped 3 bases and J dropped 2 bases, with 16 bases sitting between them. The germline V gene encodes CDR1 MNHEY and CDR2 SMNVEV (reference sequence). CDR3 DNA sequence: TGTGCCAGCAGTTTGTCCCCCCTACAGATAAACACTGAAGCTTTCTTT. Protein product: CASSLSPLQINTEAFF.

There are a few counts of this clonotype. The chain combines TRBV7-9 with TRBJ1-2; no firm D call. Germline V CDR1 and CDR2: SEHNR, FQNEAQ (reference sequence). Trimming took off 2 bases at V and 6 bases at J, with 16 bases between the two ends. This CDR3 has 15 amino acids. The CDR3 nucleotides are TGTGCCAGCAGCTTAAAGAAGGGAATGGTGAATGGCTACACCTTC. Its protein product is CASSLKKGMVNGYTF.

A word on this clonotype: This clone may be a read error of a much larger clone one base away. J is TRBJ1-1 and V is TRBV28; D gene uncertain. The CDR3 runs 15 residues. Germline CDR1 MDHEN, CDR2 SYDVKM. The CDR3 DNA is TGTGCCAGCAGTTTCCGCCTCCCCCTGAAAACTGAAGCTTTCTTT. Its translation is CASSFRLPLKTEAFF.

This clonotype was counted between two and nine times. The V call is TRBV7-2, the J call TRBJ1-5; the D gene is possibly TRBD1 (6 bases). Germline V gene sequence: CDR1 SGHTA, CDR2 FQGNSA. The ends were cut back, 5 bases at V and 4 bases at J, with 15 bases in the middle. This CDR3 has 15 residues. The CDR3 loop reads CASSLVRGLNQPQHF. DNA of the CDR3: TGTGCCAGCAGCCTAGTGCGGGGGCTTAATCAGCCCCAGCATTTT. Variable domain in full (rest from reference TRBV7-2 and TRBJ1-5): GAGVSQSPSNKVTEKGKDVELRCDPISGHTALYWYRQSLGQGLEFLIYFQGNSAPDKSGLPSDRFSAERTGGSVSTLTIQRTQQEDSAVYLCASSLVRGLNQPQHFGDGTRLSIL.

This chain joins TRBV20-1 and TRBJ1-5; TRBD1 is a possible D gene (6 bases). Trimming stripped 2 bases from V and 4 bases from J, with 15 bases between. Germline V gene sequence: CDR1 DFQATT, CDR2 SNEGSKA (reference sequence). This CDR3 spans 15 amino acids. The CDR3 reads CSARRLGRGNQPQHF. The CDR3 nucleotides read TGCAGTGCTAGAAGGTTGGGCAGGGGAAATCAGCCCCAGCATTTT.

This clonotype was seen more than once but under ten times. The rearrangement joins TRBV28 to TRBJ1-1; 7 bases align to TRBD1. This CDR3 region has 15 residues. V gave up 6 bases and J gave up 0 bases; unmatched junction bases: 7. The V gene's germline CDR1 is MDHEN and CDR2 SYDVKM. In DNA, the CDR3 is TGTGCCAGCAGCCCAACAGGGGAGATGAACACTGAAGCTTTCTTT. This encodes CASSPTGEMNTEAFF.

Worth noting for this clonotype: Since a much larger clone is just one base distant, this may be a read error. The chain combines TRBV6-2 or TRBV6-3 with TRBJ1-1; TRBD1 is a possible D gene (5 bases). The CDR3 covers 14 residues. V was shortened by 5 bases and J by 6 bases, with 16 bases between the two germline ends. Germline CDR1 MNHEY, CDR2 SVGEGT. CDR3 protein: CASSRLVLGPEAFF. CDR3 DNA: TGTGCCAGCAGTCGTCTAGTCTTGGGGCCTGAAGCTTTCTTT.

This clonotype was seen only once. Possible read error: a much larger clone is one base away. This rearrangement joins TRBV20-1 to TRBJ2-1, with D possibly being TRBD1 or TRBD2 (6 bases each). CDR1 is DFQATT and CDR2 is SNEGSKA in the germline V gene (reference sequence). This CDR3 has 14 amino acids. V was cut by 5 bases and J by 13 bases, with 24 bases left in between. The CDR3 nucleotides are TGCAGTGCTGCCACGGGGGCGGGGCAAGAGACCCAGTTCTTC. Protein sequence: CSAATGAGQETQFF.

This clonotype came up many times. The chain employs TRBV27 and TRBJ1-5; 7 nucleotides line up with TRBD1. The germline CDR1 and CDR2 sequences are MNHEY and SMNVEV (reference sequence). Trimming took 6 bases from V and 3 from J; bases not matched to a gene: 14. This CDR3 is 17 amino acids long. The CDR3 DNA sequence: TGTGCCAGCAGCCTTTCCCGGTCAGGGGGTCCCAATCAGCCCCAGCATTTT. As protein: CASSLSRSGGPNQPQHF.

This clonotype is a singleton in its sample. The junction shows a germline mismatch at one end, possibly a read error. The CDR3 region is CAISQPGQSTSGSPDMQYF. CDR3 sequence (DNA): TGTGCCATCAGCCAGCCGGGACAGTCTACTAGCGGGAGTCCCGATATGCAGTATTTT. The chain employs TRBV27 and TRBJ2-3; 11 bases are a match to TRBD2. Germline V gene data show CDR1 as MNHEY and CDR2 as SMNVEV (reference sequence). This CDR3 comprises 19 residues.

This clonotype has more than one count but fewer than ten. This sequence joins TRBV28 and TRBJ1-3; TRBD1 matches 7 bases. CDR1 MDHEN and CDR2 SYDVKM come from the germline V gene. Losses at the gene ends were 3 bases for V and 4 bases for J; bases not matched to a gene: 3. CDR3 size: 14 residues. The CDR3 here is CASSFRGLGNTIYF. DNA for the CDR3: TGTGCCAGCAGTTTTAGGGGGCTCGGAAACACCATATATTTT.

Written as DNA, the CDR3 is TGCAGGTTTTTGGGACAGGCCAATGACTATGGCTACACCTTC. Translation: CRFLGQANDYGYTF. This chain connects TRBV20-1 to TRBJ1-2; 8 positions match TRBD1. The CDR3 sequence is 14 residues long. The germline V gene has CDR1 DFQATT and CDR2 SNEGSKA (reference sequence).

This clonotype came up once. One end of the junction fails to match germline, which may point to a read error. The genes are TRBV10-2 and TRBJ2-3; 13 positions match TRBD2. Germline V lookup: CDR1 WSHSY, CDR2 SAAADI. CDR3 length equals 16 residues. CDR3 loop: CASSQTSGRWSVTQYF. In nucleotides, the CDR3 is TGTGCCAGCAGTCAGACTAGCGGGAGGTGGTCAGTTACGCAGTATTTT.

At least ten counts were recorded for this clonotype. The genes are TRBV20-1 and TRBJ2-7; 15 nucleotides align to TRBD2. CDR3 length equals 18 residues. The germline gives CDR1 DFQATT, CDR2 SNEGSKA (reference sequence). The V gene end was trimmed by 0 bases and the J gene end by 3 bases; junction bases not matched to a gene: 9. CDR3 loop: CSARDRTSGRAGIYEQYF. CDR3 nucleotide sequence: TGCAGTGCTAGAGATAGGACTAGCGGGAGGGCCGGTATCTACGAGCAGTACTTC.

A remark on this clonotype: In this CDR3 the conserved last residue, phenylalanine or tryptophan, is missing, so a read error is likely. V and J are TRBV7-9 and TRBJ2-5, with D perhaps assigned TRBD1 or TRBD2 (5 bases each). The CDR3 has 14 residues. Germline-derived CDR1 and CDR2 are SEHNR and FQNEAQ (reference sequence). V lost 5 bases to trimming and J lost 4 bases, with 14 bases between them. This CDR3 is CASSGDGARETQYS. The CDR3 region has the DNA TGTGCCAGCAGCGGGGACGGGGCCAGAGAGACCCAGTACTCC.

Ten or more counts support this clonotype. The chain joins TRBV20-1 to TRBJ2-2, with D hard to call. Trimming pared 4 bases from V and 2 bases from J, leaving 11 bases between. Germline-derived CDR1 and CDR2 are DFQATT and SNEGSKA (reference sequence). This CDR3 spans 14 amino acids. This CDR3 is CSAIPWGNTGELFF. For the CDR3, the DNA is TGCAGTGCTATTCCGTGGGGAAACACCGGGGAGCTGTTTTTT.

The chain joins TRBV7-2 to TRBJ2-5; 7 positions match TRBD2. Per germline, CDR1 SGHTA and CDR2 FQGNSA. The CDR3 runs to 15 residues. The V and J ends lost 0 bases and 6 bases, in that order; junction bases with no gene match: 7. The CDR3 DNA reads TGTGCCAGCAGCTTAGCGGAGACTAGCTTCCAGACCCAGTACTTC. As protein: CASSLAETSFQTQYF.

This sequence joins TRBV7-2 and TRBJ2-1, with 11 nucleotides matching TRBD2. CDR1 is SGHTA and CDR2 is FQGNSA in the germline V gene. The CDR3 is 18 amino acids. After removal of 1 base from V and 2 bases from J, the junction contained 7 bases not matched to a gene. The CDR3 DNA follows: TGTGCCAGCAGCTTAGGGGGTAGCGGGAGGGCAACCTACAATGAGCAGTTCTTC. This translates into CASSLGGSGRATYNEQFF.

The chain uses TRBV28 and TRBJ2-1; the match to TRBD2 covers 10 bases. V dropped 5 bases and J dropped 3; count of bases not matched to a gene: 4. This CDR3 has 15 residues. The germline CDR1 and CDR2 sequences are MDHEN and SYDVKM. The CDR3 region has the DNA TGTGCCAGCAGTGGGGGACTAGCGTTCTACAATGAGCAGTTCTTC. Translated, it gives CASSGGLAFYNEQFF.

This clonotype was seen only a few times. CDR3 coding DNA: TGTGCCAGCAGTCTAACCTTCCAGGGCCGCTGGGGCTACGAGCAGTACTTC. Translated: CASSLTFQGRWGYEQYF. The chain couples TRBV6-1 to TRBJ2-7, with D perhaps matching TRBD1 (5 bases). The CDR3 runs to 17 residues. Germline V gene data show CDR1 as MNHNS and CDR2 as SASEGT. Trimming cost V 5 bases and J 3 bases, with 23 bases left between them.

This clonotype was observed a handful of times. The rearrangement joins TRBV19 to TRBJ2-5; TRBD1 aligns across 9 bases. The V segment lost 5 bases and the J segment 5 bases; nucleotides outside the gene matches: 6. CDR1 LNHDA and CDR2 SQIVND come from the germline V gene (reference sequence). The CDR3 is 14 amino acids. The CDR3 sequence: CASSAGTGRETQYF. For the CDR3, the DNA is TGTGCCAGTAGTGCTGGGACAGGGAGGGAGACCCAGTACTTC.

The chain links TRBV12-3 or TRBV12-4 to TRBJ2-1; 9 bases are shared with TRBD2. The J segment lost 7 bases and the V segment lost 7 bases, leaving 11 bases of the junction unmatched. CDR3 length: 15 amino acids. CDR3 DNA: TGTGCCAGCAAGACAAGCGGGAGGACTTGGAATGAGCAGTTCTTC. Protein: CASKTSGRTWNEQFF.

V is TRBV13 and J is TRBJ2-7; unclear D gene. V was cut by 5 bases and J by 6 bases, with 11 bases left in between. The CDR3 has 12 amino acids. Germline V gene lookup returns CDR1 PRHDT and CDR2 FYEKMQ (reference sequence). The CDR3 here is CASSRTYGEQYF. The CDR3 nucleotides are TGTGCCAGCAGCCGAACCTACGGCGAGCAGTACTTC.

This clonotype showed up many times. The rearrangement links TRBV20-1 to TRBJ1-5; D is possibly TRBD1 (5 bases). V lost 3 bases and J 9 bases, leaving 12 bases between the germline ends. Germline CDR1 is DFQATT and CDR2 is SNEGSKA (reference sequence). CDR3 length: 12 amino acids. The CDR3 DNA reads TGCAGTGCTAGCGGGGGAGGGCGGCCCCAGCATTTT. This codes for CSASGGGRPQHF.

This clonotype was found a few times. The chain carries TRBV2 and TRBJ1-1; D possibly corresponds to TRBD1 (5 bases). The germline CDR1 and CDR2 sequences are SNHLY and FYNNEI. V was clipped by 4 bases and J by 5 bases, with 8 bases between them. The CDR3 runs 12 residues. CDR3 sequence (DNA): TGTGCCAGCAGTGGGGGCAGAACTGAAGCTTTCTTT. Its translation: CASSGGRTEAFF.

This chain joins TRBV10-3 and TRBJ2-1; the D gene is possibly TRBD2 (6 bases). This CDR3 has 15 amino acids. Per the germline V gene, CDR1 is ENHRY and CDR2 is SYGVKD. Between the trimmed V and J ends, which lost 4 bases and 6 bases, there was a span of 16 bases. Written as DNA, the CDR3 is TGTGCCATCAGTGCCCAGGTACTAGCCGCCAATGAGCAGTTCTTC. Amino acid sequence: CAISAQVLAANEQFF.

A word on this clonotype: At one end the junction does not follow the germline gene, possibly because of a read error. CDR3 bases: TGTGCTTGTTCAAGCCTGGATCGGAACACAGATAAGCAGTATTTT. Translating it yields CACSSLDRNTDKQYF. This chain joins TRBV19 and TRBJ2-3; D unclear. Germline V gene lookup returns CDR1 LNHDA and CDR2 SQIVND (reference sequence). The CDR3 has 15 amino acids.